The entry below describes one TCR beta chain. Antigen: not known. CDR1 SGDLS and CDR2 YYNGEE come from the germline V gene. This CDR3 is built from 13 residues. Each TCR library used 3500 ng of total RNA. TCRdb reanalyzed the 5' RACE reads, giving one entry per CDR3 protein sequence and no DNA. There are over 120,000 distinct CDR3 sequences in the sample, with 1% to 1.5% held by the top ten. These data are taken from a study of monozygotic twins with inflammatory bowel disease. Findings of the study overall: Fewer shared clonotypes with others were found in IBD patients than in healthy twins, especially with disease activity. Patients got different immunosuppressive treatments, which may have made their repertoires more variable. The existence of one strong signal or clonotype linked to IBD lacked support.

The source material was blood. This sequence was found in a human donor with ulcerative colitis or Crohn's disease, or a healthy co-twin of an affected twin (not recorded which). The chain is built from TRBV9 and TRBJ2-3. The CDR3 loop is CASSVGATDTQYF.